One sample yielded the 31 T cell receptor beta chains listed below, sequenced in a study of cytomegalovirus exposure and HLA in healthy donors. PCR primers comprised 60 Vbeta and 13 Jbeta primers. Assay used: immunoSEQ multiplex PCR; TCRdb lists only in-frame clones, some missing. The sample holds about 240,000 clones, roughly 87% seen once. Source material: PBMCs. The origin of the receptors is a woman in her thirties or forties in good health and CMV-seropositive.

The rearrangement links TRBV10-3 to TRBJ2-2; D remains ambiguous. The germline V gene has CDR1 ENHRY and CDR2 SYGVKD. Trimming took 10 bases from V and 4 from J, leaving 13 bases between them. CDR3 length equals 13 residues. CDR3 in amino acids: CATFGDFTGELFF. DNA for the CDR3: TGTGCCACATTTGGAGATTTCACCGGGGAGCTGTTTTTT.

Concerning this clone itself: A junction boundary mismatches the germline segment, possibly from a read error. This sequence joins TRBV7-9 and TRBJ2-1, with D perhaps TRBD1 (6 bases). This CDR3 region has 12 residues. CDR1 and CDR2 from the germline V gene are SEHNR and FQNEAQ (reference sequence). CDR3 bases: TGTTCCAGCAGCGTCAGGGGTAATGAGCAGTTCTTC. Translation: CSSSVRGNEQFF.

This clone was observed a handful of times. CDR3 residues: CASSIGTNTYEQYF. CDR3 bases: TGTGCCAGTAGTATAGGGACAAACACCTACGAGCAGTACTTC. This rearrangement joins TRBV19 to TRBJ2-7; possibly TRBD1 for D (5 bases). The ends were cut back, 1 base at V and 2 bases at J, with 9 bases in the middle. Germline CDR1 is LNHDA and CDR2 is SQIVND (reference sequence). This CDR3 region has 14 residues.

This chain uses TRBV28 with TRBJ2-7; no reliable D call. V was shortened by 5 bases and J by 5 bases, with 16 bases between the two germline ends. The CDR3 sequence is 14 residues long. The germline CDR1 and CDR2 sequences are MDHEN and SYDVKM. The CDR3 region is CASSPPGPRHEQYF. As DNA, the CDR3 is TGTGCCAGCAGTCCACCGGGTCCTCGACACGAGCAGTACTTC.

Only one count was recorded for this clone. V and J are TRBV9 and TRBJ1-2; a possible D gene is TRBD1 (5 bases). Trimming stripped 3 bases from V and 8 bases from J, with 14 bases between. The CDR3 has 13 residues. Germline loops: CDR1 SGDLS, CDR2 YYNGEE. The CDR3 DNA sequence: TGTGCCAGCAGCGACCCCACAGGAGTGGGCTACACCTTC. It codes for CASSDPTGVGYTF.

The V and J genes are TRBV25-1 and TRBJ2-1; 8 bases are shared with TRBD1. This CDR3 contains 16 residues. Unmatched junction bases numbered 4, after V lost 3 bases and J lost 0 bases. From germline, CDR1 is MGHDK and CDR2 SYGVNS. The CDR3 protein is CASSDSGQGSYNEQFF. The CDR3 DNA reads as TGTGCCAGCAGTGACTCCGGACAGGGCTCCTACAATGAGCAGTTCTTC.

The rearrangement links TRBV7-7 to TRBJ2-2; D unclear. Trimming took off 3 bases at V and 8 bases at J, with 10 bases between the two ends. The CDR3 covers 13 residues. CDR1 SSHAT and CDR2 FNYEAQ come from the germline V gene (reference sequence). The CDR3 loop reads CASSFRRAGELFF. CDR3 in DNA: TGTGCCAGCAGCTTCAGGCGTGCGGGGGAGCTGTTTTTT.

The table lists this clone with a count of one. The chain employs TRBV6-4 and TRBJ2-3; D might be TRBD1 (5 bases). V lost 4 bases and J lost 1, with 9 bases in between. The CDR3 has 14 amino acids. Germline CDR1 reads MRHNA; CDR2 reads SNTAGT. CDR3 nucleotides: TGTGCCAGCAGTGGAGTAGGGGGCACAGATACGCAGTATTTT. Translation gives CASSGVGGTDTQYF.

V gene TRBV7-2 combines with J gene TRBJ1-5, with D possibly being TRBD1 (5 bases). The V gene lost 5 bases and the J gene lost 0 bases, with 14 bases spanning the gap. This CDR3 has 16 residues. The germline gives CDR1 SGHTA, CDR2 FQGNSA. CDR3 nucleotide sequence: TGTGCCAGCAGCCCGGGGGGAATGTATAGCAATCAGCCCCAGCATTTT. Translating gives CASSPGGMYSNQPQHF. Based on the CDR3 plus reference TRBV7-2 and TRBJ1-5, the full variable domain is GAGVSQSPSNKVTEKGKDVELRCDPISGHTALYWYRQSLGQGLEFLIYFQGNSAPDKSGLPSDRFSAERTGGSVSTLTIQRTQQEDSAVYLCASSPGGMYSNQPQHFGDGTRLSIL.

The chain carries TRBV11-3 and TRBJ1-4, with D possibly TRBD1 on 6 matching bases. Germline CDR1 reads SGHNT; CDR2 reads YENEEA. The CDR3 spans 14 residues. Trimming removed 1 base at V and 6 bases at J, with 9 bases between. The CDR3 nucleotides read TGTGCCAGCAGCTTAGGACAGGAGGATGAAAAACTGTTTTTT. It is translated as CASSLGQEDEKLFF.

The chain recombines TRBV7-2 with TRBJ2-7; 9 bases match TRBD2. CDR3 length: 18 amino acids. CDR1 and CDR2 from the germline V gene are SGHTA and FQGNSA. V dropped 2 bases and J dropped 2; count of bases not matched to a gene: 13. CDR3 nucleotides: TGTGCCAGCAGCTTAAGTAATTATAGCGGGGGAGGTACCTACGAGCAGTACTTC. Translation gives CASSLSNYSGGGTYEQYF.

The rearrangement uses TRBV11-2 and TRBJ2-3; 12 bases fit TRBD2. The CDR3 consists of 19 residues. J was trimmed by 0 bases and V by 4 bases; bases with no gene match: 11. The V gene's germline CDR1 is SGHAT and CDR2 FQNNGV. For the CDR3, the DNA is TGTGCCAGCAGCTCAACCCCCCTAGCGGGAGGGACTAGCACAGATACGCAGTATTTT. This gives the protein CASSSTPLAGGTSTDTQYF.

CDR3 nucleotide sequence: TGTGCCAGTAGCGGCGGGACAGGCTACAATCAGCCCCAGCATTTT. Protein product: CASSGGTGYNQPQHF. The chain combines TRBV19 with TRBJ1-5, with TRBD1 matching over 8 bases. Germline assignment: CDR1 LNHDA and CDR2 SQIVND (reference sequence). V gave up 6 bases and J gave up 3 bases; unmatched junction bases: 7. This CDR3 is 15 amino acids long.

This clone showed up just a few times. The chain employs TRBV6-6 and TRBJ1-4; 10 nucleotides line up with TRBD1. Germline CDR1 and CDR2: MNHNY and SVGAGI (reference sequence). Trimming removed 5 bases from V and 6 bases from J; junction bases left unmatched: 6. This CDR3 is built from 15 residues. The CDR3 is CASSPGTGVYEKLFF. CDR3 in DNA: TGTGCCAGCAGTCCCGGGACAGGGGTATATGAAAAACTGTTTTTT.

This chain uses TRBV7-9 with TRBJ1-6; maybe TRBD1 (5 bases). Looked up from germline, CDR1 is SEHNR and CDR2 is FQNEAQ (reference sequence). V shed 5 bases and J shed 11 bases, with 13 bases lying between them. This CDR3 has 13 amino acids. DNA of the CDR3: TGTGCCAGCAGCGACAGTCTTGATCCACCCCTCCACTTT. Its protein is CASSDSLDPPLHF.

This chain uses TRBV6-6 with TRBJ2-7, with TRBD2 matching over 9 bases. The CDR3 runs 15 residues. Germline V gives CDR1 MNHNY, CDR2 SVGAGI (reference sequence). With V trimmed by 0 bases and J by 6 bases, 6 bases remained unmatched. The CDR3 region has the DNA TGTGCCAGCAGTTACTCGATAGCGGGGGTGGGCGAGCAGTACTTC. This gives the protein CASSYSIAGVGEQYF.

The rearrangement uses TRBV6-6 and TRBJ2-5; no clear D gene. V lost 3 bases, J lost 2 bases, and 13 bases lay in between. Germline values: CDR1 MNHNY, CDR2 SVGAGI (reference sequence). The CDR3 is made up of 15 amino acids. The DNA of the CDR3 is TGTGCCAGCAGTTATTTGGCGGTGCAGCAAGAGACCCAGTACTTC. This gives the protein CASSYLAVQQETQYF.

The chain uses TRBV6-1 and TRBJ1-6, with 9 nucleotides matching TRBD1. V lost 5 bases, J lost 7 bases, and 3 bases stayed unmatched. CDR3 length: 14 residues. Germline-derived CDR1 and CDR2 are MNHNS and SASEGT. CDR3 sequence reads: CASSTGTGNSPLHF. The CDR3 nucleotides are TGTGCCAGCAGTACCGGGACAGGGAATTCACCCCTCCACTTT.

This clone was found once. This chain joins TRBV6-1 and TRBJ2-6, with 7 bases that match TRBD2. The ends lost 2 bases at V and 1 base at J; junction bases unmatched: 11. The V gene's germline CDR1 is MNHNS and CDR2 SASEGT. The CDR3 is made up of 19 amino acids. CDR3 sequence: CASSEPGREVRSGANVLTF. The CDR3 region has the DNA TGTGCCAGCAGTGAACCCGGCCGGGAGGTGAGGTCTGGGGCCAACGTCCTGACTTTC.

The chain joins TRBV2 to TRBJ2-1; 8 positions agree with TRBD2. Germline V gene lookup returns CDR1 SNHLY and CDR2 FYNNEI. The V segment lost 8 bases and the J segment 0 bases; nucleotides outside the gene matches: 6. This CDR3 comprises 15 residues. The CDR3 loop reads CASQLAETSYNEQFF. The CDR3 DNA reads as TGTGCCAGCCAACTAGCGGAGACCTCCTACAATGAGCAGTTCTTC.

V is TRBV30 and J is TRBJ1-6; D is unclear. V lost 3 bases to trimming and J lost 9 bases, with 12 bases between them. Germline V gene sequence: CDR1 GTSNPN, CDR2 SVGIG (reference sequence). The CDR3 extends over 13 amino acids. In DNA form, the CDR3 reads TGTGCCTGGAGGGTATCGGTCCGTTCACCCCTCCACTTT. Translating it yields CAWRVSVRSPLHF.

The count of this clone is one. The chain couples TRBV28 to TRBJ1-3; no clear D gene. CDR1 and CDR2 from the germline V gene are MDHEN and SYDVKM. This CDR3 region has 13 residues. Trimming pared 7 bases from V and 0 bases from J, leaving 7 bases between. CDR3 nucleotide sequence: TGTGCCAGCATATACGGCTCTGGAAACACCATATATTTT. It codes for CASIYGSGNTIYF.

The chain combines TRBV7-2 with TRBJ2-3, with D maybe TRBD2 (5 bases). V was clipped by 1 base and J by 2 bases, with 7 bases between them. Per the germline V gene, CDR1 is SGHTA and CDR2 is FQGNSA. The CDR3 totals 14 residues. The CDR3 sequence is CASSLGGHTDTQYF. CDR3 nucleotide sequence: TGTGCCAGCAGCTTAGGAGGGCACACAGATACGCAGTATTTT.

V is TRBV19 and J is TRBJ2-7; perhaps TRBD1 as D (6 bases). Germline values: CDR1 LNHDA, CDR2 SQIVND (reference sequence). The CDR3 covers 14 residues. Trimming cost V 6 bases and J 3 bases, with 15 bases left between them. As DNA, the CDR3 is TGTGCCAGTAGACGACAGGTAGAAAGCTACGAGCAGTACTTC. Translated, it gives CASRRQVESYEQYF.

V gene TRBV9 combines with J gene TRBJ1-5; D not resolved. CDR3 length: 15 amino acids. CDR1 SGDLS and CDR2 YYNGEE come from the germline V gene. The V gene lost 6 bases and the J gene lost 1 base, with 14 bases spanning the gap. CDR3 DNA: TGTGCCAGCAACCCCGGCGGGGTGAGCAATCAGCCCCAGCATTTT. Encoded protein: CASNPGGVSNQPQHF.

This clone showed up just a few times. The chain combines TRBV5-5 with TRBJ1-1; tentatively, D is TRBD1 (6 bases). Germline V gene lookup returns CDR1 SGHKS and CDR2 YYEKEE (reference sequence). The CDR3 has 14 amino acids. V lost 2 bases and J lost 7, with 15 bases in between. The CDR3 is CASSLGGGGNEAFF. DNA of the CDR3: TGTGCCAGCAGCTTAGGCGGGGGCGGTAATGAAGCTTTCTTT.

The chain combines TRBV9 with TRBJ2-3, with D uncertain. CDR1 is SGDLS, CDR2 YYNGEE, per germline. V dropped 4 bases and J dropped 3 bases, with 6 bases sitting between them. The CDR3 contains 12 residues. The CDR3 sequence: CASSSSTDTQYF. The CDR3 coding sequence is TGTGCCAGCAGCTCTTCTACAGATACGCAGTATTTT.

This rearrangement joins TRBV6-6 to TRBJ1-2, with D perhaps matching TRBD1 (6 bases). V lost 6 bases and J lost 0, with 17 bases in between. The CDR3 runs to 16 residues. The germline CDR1 and CDR2 sequences are MNHNY and SVGAGI (reference sequence). In DNA, the CDR3 is TGTGCCAGCAGAAGGCAGGGGAGACACTCTAACTATGGCTACACCTTC. Its protein product is CASRRQGRHSNYGYTF.

The rearrangement links TRBV5-1 to TRBJ1-4; tentative D call: TRBD1 (5 bases). Germline lookup yields CDR1 SGHRS and CDR2 YFSETQ. The CDR3 loop spans 14 amino acids. V lost 4 bases to trimming and J lost 0 bases, with 7 bases between them. The CDR3 sequence is CASSTGATNEKLFF. Here the CDR3 DNA reads TGCGCCAGCAGCACAGGAGCAACTAATGAAAAACTGTTTTTT.

The chain carries TRBV6-6 and TRBJ2-2; 10 positions match TRBD2. The germline gives CDR1 MNHNY, CDR2 SVGAGI (reference sequence). This CDR3 is built from 14 residues. Germline trimming cut 5 bases from V and 7 bases from J; bases unmatched to any gene: 4. CDR3 amino acids: CASSSGRVSGELFF. CDR3 coding DNA: TGTGCCAGCAGTAGCGGGAGGGTCAGCGGGGAGCTGTTTTTT.

To note about this clone: The same CDR3 is also encoded by other DNA sequences in this sample. This CDR3 is CASSLGTPNTGELFF. CDR3 DNA: TGTGCCAGCAGCCTGGGGACTCCAAACACCGGGGAGCTGTTTTTT. This chain uses TRBV5-4 with TRBJ2-2, with D possibly being TRBD2 (6 bases). This CDR3 has 15 residues. Trimming shortened V by 4 bases and J by 2 bases, and 12 bases separated the two germline ends. Germline CDR1 and CDR2: SGHNT and YYREEE (reference sequence).